This T cell receptor (beta chain) was sequenced in a study of low-dose radiotherapy and immunotherapy resistance in tumors. The time point denotes: after trial treatment. Treatment here: LDRT plus nivolumab, ipilimumab, low-dose cyclophosphamide and aspirin (RACIN trial). Donors were treated with nivolumab, ipilimumab, aspirin, and low-dose cyclophosphamide and radiotherapy. TRAV- and TRBV-specific primers primed first-strand cDNA, covering alpha and beta chains. Amplification, which lasted roughly 20 PCR cycles, used a constant-region primer and V-primer adapter to amplify TCRs. One entry per CDR3 protein, called by TCRdb with MiXCR from the reads. The sample contains about 60,000 distinct CDR3 sequences, around a quarter of which appear only once. This clonotype occurred many times. Germline assignment: CDR1 SGHKS and CDR2 YYEKEE (reference sequence). There are 16 residues in the CDR3. V trimming: 3 bases; J trimming: 3 bases; junction bases outside the gene matches: 7.

Source: PBMCs, taken after low-dose radiotherapy plus immunotherapy. This sequence originates from a male donor with prostate cancer. The chain is built from TRBV5-5 and TRBJ1-5, with TRBD1 identical over 9 bases. The CDR3 DNA reads as TGTGCCAGCAGCTCGAGGGGACAGGGATACAATCAGCCCCAGCATTTT. Its protein is CASSSRGQGYNQPQHF. The entire variable domain, with the rest obtained from reference TRBV5-5 and TRBJ1-5, is as follows: DAGVTQSPTHLIKTRGQQVTLRCSPISGHKSVSWYQQVLGQGPQFIFQYYEKEERGRGNFPDRFSARQFPNYSSELNVNALLLGDSALYLCASSSRGQGYNQPQHFGDGTRLSIL.